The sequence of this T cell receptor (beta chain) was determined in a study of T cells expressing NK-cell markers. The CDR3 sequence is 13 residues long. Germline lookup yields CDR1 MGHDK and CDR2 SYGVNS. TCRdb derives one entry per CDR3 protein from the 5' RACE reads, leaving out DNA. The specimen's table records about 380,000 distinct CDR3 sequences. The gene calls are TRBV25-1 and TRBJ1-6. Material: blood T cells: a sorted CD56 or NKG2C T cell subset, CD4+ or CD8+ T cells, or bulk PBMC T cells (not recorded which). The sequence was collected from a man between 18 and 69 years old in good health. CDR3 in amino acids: CASSEILGSPLHF.